This record covers a single TCR beta chain. Antigen specificity is unknown. The sample comes from a study of CD8 T cells in Susac syndrome. Study conclusions and caveats: By the study's own acknowledgment, its TCR sequencing and HLA analysis included relatively few individuals.

RNA amounts of about 0.45 to 1 ug underwent reverse transcription with random hexamers. TCR beta CDR3 was amplified by immunoSEQ covering 54 Vbeta and 13 Jbeta. TCRdb called the immunoSEQ multiplex PCR reads again in MiXCR, with one record for every CDR3 protein. In the table there are more than 70,000 distinct CDR3 sequences, roughly 90% of which are singletons. V was clipped by 0 bases and J by 2 bases, with 8 bases between them. Germline CDR1 and CDR2: SGDLS and YYNGEE. The CDR3 has 15 amino acids. TCR beta sequencing was performed on blood CD8+ and CD4+ T cells. Isolation of CD8+ and CD4+ T cells was performed negatively, whereas enrichment of TEMRA cells was done by FACS.

Specimen: CD8+ T cells from PBMCs. This chain links TRBV9 with TRBJ2-2; D is possibly TRBD1 (5 bases). This sequence originates from a human donor with multiple sclerosis. The CDR3 loop reads CASSVARENTGELFF. In DNA, the CDR3 is TGTGCCAGCAGCGTAGCCAGGGAAAACACCGGGGAGCTGTTTTTT.